These 17 T cell receptor beta chains were sequenced from one sample in a study of cytomegalovirus exposure and HLA in healthy donors. PCR involved 60 Vbeta and 13 Jbeta primers. Sequenced by immunoSEQ multiplex PCR; TCRdb stores in-frame clones only, minus some. This table has roughly 290,000 clones, approximately 90% appearing once. The sequenced sample was PBMCs. The receptors shown here come from a woman younger than 35 in good health and CMV-seronegative.

This chain joins TRBV4-1 and TRBJ1-1; no firm D call. The CDR3 runs 17 residues. Germline loops: CDR1 MGHRA, CDR2 YSYEKL. The ends were cut back, 1 base at V and 0 bases at J, with 15 bases in the middle. The CDR3: CASSQGRISQLNTEAFF. The CDR3, as DNA: TGCGCCAGCAGCCAAGGCAGGATAAGTCAATTGAACACTGAAGCTTTCTTT.

The chain has TRBV4-1 and TRBJ2-1, with D tentatively TRBD1 (5 bases). The CDR3 extends over 17 amino acids. The ends were cut back, 3 bases at V and 0 bases at J, with 15 bases in the middle. Germline V CDR1 and CDR2: MGHRA, YSYEKL. The CDR3 reads CASSHTQTVNSYNEQFF. CDR3 in DNA: TGCGCCAGCAGCCACACCCAGACAGTGAACTCCTACAATGAGCAGTTCTTC.

This chain connects TRBV7-9 to TRBJ1-4; TRBD1 matches at 7 bases. Germline assignment: CDR1 SEHNR and CDR2 FQNEAQ (reference sequence). V shed 3 bases and J 5 bases; nucleotides not matched to a gene: 6. The CDR3 contains 15 residues. The CDR3 bases are TGTGCCAGCAGCTTGGGGACAGCAGAGAATGAAAAACTGTTTTTT. Translated, it gives CASSLGTAENEKLFF.

This sequence joins TRBV29-1 and TRBJ1-2; no reliable D call. The germline V gene has CDR1 SQVTM and CDR2 ANQGSEA. The germline V and J ends were trimmed by 2 bases and 5 bases, with 18 bases remaining between them. The CDR3 spans 15 residues. Here the CDR3 DNA reads TGCAGCGTTGAATTTTTCGCGGGCCCGGAATATGGCTACACCTTC. It codes for CSVEFFAGPEYGYTF.

The chain uses TRBV6-4 and TRBJ1-1; 8 positions match TRBD1. CDR3 size: 13 residues. The germline V gene has CDR1 MRHNA and CDR2 SNTAGT. V was clipped by 8 bases and J by 2 bases; unmatched bases: 4. The CDR3 nucleotides are TGTGCCAGCTCGACAGGGGCAAACACTGAAGCTTTCTTT. Translating it yields CASSTGANTEAFF.

About this clone: This CDR3 is also generated by other DNA sequences in the sample. V is TRBV29-1 and J is TRBJ2-1; 7 bases align to TRBD2. The CDR3 runs to 11 residues. Germline-derived CDR1 and CDR2 are SQVTM and ANQGSEA. Germline trimming cut 4 bases from V and 7 bases from J; bases unmatched to any gene: 1. The CDR3 spells CSVGGGNEQFF. DNA for the CDR3: TGCAGCGTTGGGGGGGGGAATGAGCAGTTCTTC.

CDR3 DNA: TGTGCCAGCAGAAGCCAGGGATTCAATGAGCAGTTCTTC. It specifies CASRSQGFNEQFF. J is TRBJ2-1 and V is TRBV6-1, with D perhaps TRBD1 (5 bases). Germline V gene sequence: CDR1 MNHNS, CDR2 SASEGT. The CDR3 is 13 residues long. V was clipped by 6 bases and J by 6 bases, with 12 bases between them.

The rearrangement uses TRBV2 and TRBJ1-4; TRBD1 aligns across 7 bases. V shed 11 bases, J shed 4 bases, and the junction held 7 bases outside the gene matches. The CDR3 is 13 amino acids. Germline-derived CDR1 and CDR2 are SNHLY and FYNNEI. The CDR3 sequence: CAGQDGFNEKLFF. The CDR3 nucleotides are TGTGCCGGACAGGACGGTTTTAATGAAAAACTGTTTTTT.

V gene TRBV2 combines with J gene TRBJ2-5; possible D gene TRBD2, 5 bases. Germline assignment: CDR1 SNHLY and CDR2 FYNNEI. The CDR3 runs 12 residues. Trimming took 4 bases from V and 6 from J, leaving 9 bases between them. CDR3 residues: CASSGTGKTQYF. CDR3 bases: TGTGCCAGCAGTGGGACCGGGAAGACCCAGTACTTC. Using reference TRBV2 and TRBJ2-5 for the parts outside the CDR3, the full variable domain is EPEVTQTPSHQVTQMGQEVILRCVPISNHLYFYWYRQILGQKVEFLVSFYNNEISEKSEIFDDQFSVERPDGSNFTLKIRSTKLEDSAMYFCASSGTGKTQYFGPGTRLLVL.

This chain uses TRBV9 with TRBJ2-5, with unresolved D. V lost 4 bases to trimming and J lost 7 bases, with 11 bases between them. The CDR3 runs 12 residues. Germline CDR1 is SGDLS and CDR2 is YYNGEE. In DNA, the CDR3 is TGTGCCAGCAGCCCCAGCCGAGGGACCCAGTACTTC. This encodes CASSPSRGTQYF.

V is TRBV19 and J is TRBJ2-7, with TRBD1 matching over 10 bases. CDR1 LNHDA and CDR2 SQIVND come from the germline V gene (reference sequence). This CDR3 has 14 residues. Trimming at V came to 9 bases and at J to 0 bases, leaving 5 bases not matched to a gene. The chain's CDR3 is CASKRTGGSYEQYF. The CDR3 coding sequence is TGTGCCAGCAAAAGGACAGGGGGCTCCTACGAGCAGTACTTC.

This chain connects TRBV10-3 to TRBJ2-2; 9 nucleotides line up with TRBD2. The length of the CDR3 is 14 residues. V lost 10 bases, J lost 4 bases, and 7 bases stayed unmatched. Germline V lookup: CDR1 ENHRY, CDR2 SYGVKD. This CDR3 is CATRGGQGTGELFF. In DNA form, the CDR3 reads TGTGCCACGCGGGGGGGCCAGGGCACCGGGGAGCTGTTTTTT.

This clone is a singleton in its sample. This chain links TRBV7-2 with TRBJ1-1; D may be TRBD1 (6 bases). The CDR3 consists of 15 residues. Trimming pared 2 bases from V and 2 bases from J, leaving 12 bases between. The germline V gene has CDR1 SGHTA and CDR2 FQGNSA. CDR3 coding DNA: TGTGCCAGCAGCTTATGGGCAGGGGCCAACACTGAAGCTTTCTTT. This codes for CASSLWAGANTEAFF.

CDR3 sequence: CASSRTERGNTEAFF. The DNA of the CDR3 is TGTGCCAGCAGTAGGACAGAACGGGGGAACACTGAAGCTTTCTTT. This chain connects TRBV6-5 to TRBJ1-1; tentatively, D is TRBD1 (6 bases). Germline CDR1 reads MNHEY; CDR2 reads SVGAGI. The V gene lost 5 bases and the J gene lost 1 base, with 14 bases spanning the gap. The CDR3 totals 15 residues.

In this sample, this clone turned up once. The chain joins TRBV10-1 to TRBJ2-2; 9 positions agree with TRBD2. The CDR3 runs 17 residues. J was trimmed by 1 base and V by 8 bases; bases with no gene match: 11. Germline V gene lookup returns CDR1 WNHNN and CDR2 SYGVQD (reference sequence). The CDR3 region has the DNA TGCGCCAGCTCTAGGCCGCGGGGGGGGAAGAACACCGGGGAGCTGTTTTTT. Amino acid sequence: CASSRPRGGKNTGELFF.

CDR3 nucleotides: TGTGCCAGTAGTATAGGCTCGGAGGTGGGGGAGCAGTTCTTC. Translation gives CASSIGSEVGEQFF. The V and J genes are TRBV19 and TRBJ2-1; maybe TRBD2 (5 bases). Germline CDR1 reads LNHDA; CDR2 reads SQIVND (reference sequence). This CDR3 region has 14 residues. V shed 1 base and J shed 10 bases, with 14 bases lying between them.

The gene calls are TRBV19 and TRBJ2-1; 11 positions agree with TRBD2. In germline, CDR1 is LNHDA, CDR2 SQIVND (reference sequence). J gave up 7 bases and V 3 bases, and 11 bases lay outside the gene matches. This CDR3 contains 17 residues. CDR3 in amino acids: CASSIRSGGAVGNEQFF. The CDR3 DNA sequence: TGTGCCAGTAGTATTCGTAGCGGGGGGGCCGTGGGAAATGAGCAGTTCTTC.